The next 15 T cell receptor beta chains were all read from a single sample in a study of shared clonotypes between healthy human individuals. Sequencing used immunoSEQ multiplex PCR; TCRdb keeps in-frame clones, though not all of them. This table has around 2.5 million clones, 93% appearing once. The sample consisted of naive CD4+ T cells from PBMCs. Subset denoted: CD45RA+ positively selected. The receptors come from a man younger than 35 in good health. Some clones in this sample may be carry-over from other donors' samples.

This rearrangement joins TRBV30 to TRBJ2-5; D is undetermined. The CDR3 consists of 12 residues. Trimming stripped 1 base from V and 5 bases from J, with 8 bases between. CDR1 is GTSNPN, CDR2 SVGIG, per germline (reference sequence). CDR3 DNA: TGTGCCTGGAGTGCACCCAGTGAGACCCAGTACTTC. Amino acid sequence: CAWSAPSETQYF. Based on the CDR3 plus reference TRBV30 and TRBJ2-5, the full variable domain is SQTIHQWPATLVQPVGSPLSLECTVEGTSNPNLYWYRQAAGRGLQLLFYSVGIGQISSEVPQNLSASRPQDRQFILSSKKLLLSDSGFYLCAWSAPSETQYFGPGTRLLVL.

The rearrangement links TRBV19 to TRBJ1-5; D might be TRBD1 (5 bases). Between the trimmed V and J ends, which lost 3 bases and 7 bases, there was a span of 16 bases. Germline V lookup: CDR1 LNHDA, CDR2 SQIVND (reference sequence). CDR3 length: 15 amino acids. CDR3 in amino acids: CASSMDQGSEQPQHF. Here the CDR3 DNA reads TGTGCCAGTAGTATGGACCAGGGATCGGAGCAGCCCCAGCATTTT.

The genes are TRBV28 and TRBJ1-4; D is unresolved. Trimming removed 5 bases from V and 8 bases from J, with 9 bases in between. Germline CDR1 reads MDHEN; CDR2 reads SYDVKM. The CDR3 has 12 amino acids. For the CDR3, the DNA is TGTGCCAGCAGTGGTCTGTGGGAAAAACTGTTTTTT. Protein sequence: CASSGLWEKLFF.

The chain joins TRBV5-8 to TRBJ1-5, with D maybe TRBD1 (5 bases). Trimming pared 4 bases from V and 3 bases from J, leaving 14 bases between. The length of the CDR3 is 15 residues. The V gene's germline CDR1 is SGHTS and CDR2 YDEGEE. The CDR3 spells CASSGGVGINQPQHF. In nucleotides, the CDR3 is TGTGCCAGCAGCGGGGGGGTAGGGATCAATCAGCCCCAGCATTTT.

The rearrangement joins TRBV30 to TRBJ1-4; a weak D match, TRBD1 (5 bases). The ends were cut back, 2 bases at V and 2 bases at J, with 15 bases in the middle. CDR3 length: 16 amino acids. Per the germline V gene, CDR1 is GTSNPN and CDR2 is SVGIG (reference sequence). The CDR3 region has the DNA TGTGCCTGGAGTCCCAAGGGGAGGGCGACTAATGAAAAACTGTTTTTT. It is translated as CAWSPKGRATNEKLFF.

J is TRBJ2-1 and V is TRBV30; 7 nucleotides agree with TRBD2. The CDR3 length is 15 residues. The germline V gene has CDR1 GTSNPN and CDR2 SVGIG (reference sequence). Trimming took 2 bases from V and 3 from J; bases not matched to a gene: 7. The CDR3, as DNA: TGTGCCTGGAGTCAAGATAGCGGGTACTACAATGAGCAGTTCTTC. It encodes CAWSQDSGYYNEQFF.

This chain connects TRBV11-3 to TRBJ1-4; maybe TRBD1 (5 bases). V was clipped by 4 bases and J by 7 bases, with 16 bases between them. This CDR3 has 15 amino acids. Germline V gives CDR1 SGHNT, CDR2 YENEEA. For the CDR3, the DNA is TGTGCCAGCAGCTCCTATTCAGGGAGCGGTGAAAAACTGTTTTTT. It specifies CASSSYSGSGEKLFF.

The chain is built from TRBV27 and TRBJ1-5; D is undetermined. The V end was cut by 4 bases, the J end by 7 bases, with 11 bases between. The CDR3 consists of 13 residues. In germline, CDR1 is MNHEY, CDR2 SMNVEV (reference sequence). The CDR3 nucleotides read TGTGCCAGCAGTTCCCGGGGAATCCAGCCCCAGCATTTT. The encoded protein is CASSSRGIQPQHF.

The V call is TRBV19, the J call TRBJ2-3; D remains ambiguous. The CDR3 runs to 16 residues. V shed 5 bases and J shed 0 bases, with 15 bases lying between them. The V gene's germline CDR1 is LNHDA and CDR2 SQIVND (reference sequence). CDR3 residues: CASSPTVDGSTDTQYF. The CDR3, as DNA: TGTGCCAGTAGTCCAACGGTGGACGGGAGCACAGATACGCAGTATTTT.

The chain recombines TRBV5-1 with TRBJ2-2; 7 bases match TRBD1. The CDR3 is made up of 16 amino acids. CDR1 and CDR2 from the germline V gene are SGHRS and YFSETQ. J lost 0 bases, V lost 0 bases, and 2 bases had no gene match. CDR3 sequence (DNA): TGCGCCAGCAGCTTGGCTCAGGGGGCGAACACCGGGGAGCTGTTTTTT. The encoded protein is CASSLAQGANTGELFF.

This rearrangement joins TRBV5-4 to TRBJ1-2; D is perhaps TRBD1 (5 bases). The length of the CDR3 is 14 residues. Germline V gene sequence: CDR1 SGHNT, CDR2 YYREEE (reference sequence). V dropped 1 base and J dropped 0 bases, with 7 bases sitting between them. The CDR3 coding sequence is TGTGCCAGCAGCTTGAGGGGCTCTAACTATGGCTACACCTTC. It codes for CASSLRGSNYGYTF.

V is TRBV5-1 and J is TRBJ2-3; D is uncertain. Trimming took 4 bases from V and 4 from J, leaving 13 bases between them. CDR3 size: 14 residues. Germline CDR1 reads SGHRS; CDR2 reads YFSETQ. CDR3 bases: TGCGCCAGCAGCGAGGACCCGGTGGCAGATACGCAGTATTTT. Protein product: CASSEDPVADTQYF.

The rearrangement uses TRBV6-5 and TRBJ2-2; D is possibly TRBD2 (6 bases). The V end was cut by 0 bases, the J end by 6 bases, with 14 bases between. The germline gives CDR1 MNHEY, CDR2 SVGAGI. The CDR3 totals 16 residues. CDR3 DNA: TGTGCCAGCAGTTACTCCTCTTTCGGGAGATCCGGGGAGCTGTTTTTT. It encodes CASSYSSFGRSGELFF.

This chain connects TRBV27 to TRBJ2-3; D gene unclear. The CDR3 extends over 15 amino acids. Per germline, CDR1 MNHEY and CDR2 SMNVEV (reference sequence). V was trimmed by 8 bases and J by 3 bases, leaving 18 bases between them. The CDR3 DNA is TGTGCCAGCCGCCCCAGGTCGTTGGGAACAGATACGCAGTATTTT. As protein: CASRPRSLGTDTQYF.

The CDR3 is CASSPTSGTGANVLTF. The CDR3 DNA is TGTGCCAGCAGTCCAACTAGCGGGACCGGGGCCAACGTCCTGACTTTC. The chain links TRBV6-4 to TRBJ2-6, with TRBD2 matching 10 bases. The CDR3 spans 16 residues. CDR1 and CDR2 from the germline V gene are MRHNA and SNTAGT. V shed 5 bases and J 4 bases; nucleotides not matched to a gene: 5.